This T cell receptor (beta chain) stems from a study of cytomegalovirus exposure and HLA in healthy donors. PCR employed 60 Vbeta and 13 Jbeta primers. TCRdb keeps only in-frame clones here, not all; method: immunoSEQ multiplex PCR. Of about 160,000 clones listed, 60% to 70% are singletons. The CDR3 covers 18 residues. V lost 3 bases and J lost 4; bases outside the gene matches: 16. The germline CDR1 and CDR2 sequences are LGHNA and YSLEER. Study observations and caveats: In an earlier analysis, most TCR beta V segments were productive about 87% or about 30% of the time. The authors enumerated some 170 TCR beta chains as linked to cytomegalovirus.

On this clone: Its specificity is not known.

Material: PBMCs. The clonotype comes from a woman aged 60-75 years in good health and CMV-seropositive. The V call is TRBV4-3, the J call TRBJ2-3, with 7 bases lining up with TRBD1. CDR3 sequence: CASSHHTQGERRADTQYF. For the CDR3, the DNA is TGCGCCAGCAGCCACCACACCCAGGGGGAGAGGCGGGCAGATACGCAGTATTTT.